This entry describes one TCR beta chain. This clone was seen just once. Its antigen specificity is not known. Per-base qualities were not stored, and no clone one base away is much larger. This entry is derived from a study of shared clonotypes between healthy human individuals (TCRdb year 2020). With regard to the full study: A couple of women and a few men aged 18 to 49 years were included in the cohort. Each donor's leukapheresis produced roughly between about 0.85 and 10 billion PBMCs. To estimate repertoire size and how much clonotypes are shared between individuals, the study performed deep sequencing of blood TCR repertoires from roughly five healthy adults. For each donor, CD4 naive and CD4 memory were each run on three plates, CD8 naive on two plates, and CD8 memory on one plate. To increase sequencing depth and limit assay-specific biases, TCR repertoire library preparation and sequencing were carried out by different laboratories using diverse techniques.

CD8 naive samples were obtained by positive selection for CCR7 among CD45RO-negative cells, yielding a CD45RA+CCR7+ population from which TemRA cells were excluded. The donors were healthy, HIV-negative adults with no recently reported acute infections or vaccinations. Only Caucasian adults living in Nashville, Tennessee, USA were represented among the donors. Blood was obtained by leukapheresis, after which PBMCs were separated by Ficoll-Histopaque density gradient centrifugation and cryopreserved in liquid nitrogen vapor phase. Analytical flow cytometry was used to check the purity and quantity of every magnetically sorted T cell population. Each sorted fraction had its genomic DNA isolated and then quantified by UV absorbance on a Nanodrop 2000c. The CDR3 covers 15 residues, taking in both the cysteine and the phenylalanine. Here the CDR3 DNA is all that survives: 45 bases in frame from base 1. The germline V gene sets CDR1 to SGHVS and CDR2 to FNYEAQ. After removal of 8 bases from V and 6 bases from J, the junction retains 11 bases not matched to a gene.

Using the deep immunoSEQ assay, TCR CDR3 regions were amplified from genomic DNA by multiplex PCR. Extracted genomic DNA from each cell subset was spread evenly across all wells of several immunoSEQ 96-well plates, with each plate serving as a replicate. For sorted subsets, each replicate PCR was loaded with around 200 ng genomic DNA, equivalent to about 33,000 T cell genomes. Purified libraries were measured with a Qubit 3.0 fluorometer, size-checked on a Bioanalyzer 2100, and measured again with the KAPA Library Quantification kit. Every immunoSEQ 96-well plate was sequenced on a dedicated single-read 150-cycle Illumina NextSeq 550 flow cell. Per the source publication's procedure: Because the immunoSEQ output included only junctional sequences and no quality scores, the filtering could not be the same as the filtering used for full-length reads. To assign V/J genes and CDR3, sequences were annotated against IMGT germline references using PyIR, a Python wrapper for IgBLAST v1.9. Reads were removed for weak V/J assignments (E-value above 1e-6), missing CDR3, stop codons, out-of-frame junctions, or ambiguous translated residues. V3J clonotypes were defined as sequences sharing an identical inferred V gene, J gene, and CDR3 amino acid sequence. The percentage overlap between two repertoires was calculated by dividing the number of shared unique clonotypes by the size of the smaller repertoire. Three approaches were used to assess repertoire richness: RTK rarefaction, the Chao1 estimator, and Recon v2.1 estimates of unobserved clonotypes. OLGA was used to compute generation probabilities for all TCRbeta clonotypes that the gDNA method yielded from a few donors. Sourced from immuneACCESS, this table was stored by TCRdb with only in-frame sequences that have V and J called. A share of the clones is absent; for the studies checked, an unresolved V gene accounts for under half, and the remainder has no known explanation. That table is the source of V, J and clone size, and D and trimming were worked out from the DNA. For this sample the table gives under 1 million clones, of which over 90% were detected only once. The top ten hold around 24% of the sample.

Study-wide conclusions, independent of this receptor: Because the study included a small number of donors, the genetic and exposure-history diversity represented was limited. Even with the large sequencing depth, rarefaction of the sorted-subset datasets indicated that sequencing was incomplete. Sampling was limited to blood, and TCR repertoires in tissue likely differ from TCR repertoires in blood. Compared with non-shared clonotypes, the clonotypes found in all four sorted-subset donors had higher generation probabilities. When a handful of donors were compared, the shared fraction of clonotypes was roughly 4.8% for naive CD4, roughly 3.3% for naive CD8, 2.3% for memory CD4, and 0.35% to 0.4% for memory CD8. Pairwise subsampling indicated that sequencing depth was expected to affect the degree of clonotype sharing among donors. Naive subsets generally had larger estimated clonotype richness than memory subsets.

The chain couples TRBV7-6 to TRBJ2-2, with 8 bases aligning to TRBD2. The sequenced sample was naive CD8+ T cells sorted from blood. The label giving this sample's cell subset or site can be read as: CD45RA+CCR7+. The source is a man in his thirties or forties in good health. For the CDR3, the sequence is CASSWGGRLAGELFF. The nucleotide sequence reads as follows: TGTGCCAGCTCGTGGGGCGGGAGGTTGGCCGGGGAGCTGTTTTTT. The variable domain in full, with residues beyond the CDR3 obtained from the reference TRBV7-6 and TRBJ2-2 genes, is GAGVSQSPRYKVTKRGQDVALRCDPISGHVSLYWYRQALGQGPEFLTYFNYEAQQDKSGLPNDRFSAERPEGSISTLTIQRTEQRDSAMYRCASSWGGRLAGELFFGEGSRLTVL.